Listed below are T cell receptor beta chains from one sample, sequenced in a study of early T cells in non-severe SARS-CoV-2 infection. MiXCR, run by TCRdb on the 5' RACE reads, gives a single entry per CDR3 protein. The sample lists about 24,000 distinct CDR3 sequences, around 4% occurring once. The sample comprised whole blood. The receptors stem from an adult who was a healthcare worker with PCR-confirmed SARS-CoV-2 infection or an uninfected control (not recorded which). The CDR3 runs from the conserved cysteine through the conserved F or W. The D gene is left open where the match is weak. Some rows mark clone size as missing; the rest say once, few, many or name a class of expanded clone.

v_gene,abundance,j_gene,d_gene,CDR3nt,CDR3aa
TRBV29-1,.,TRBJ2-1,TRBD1,TGCAGCGCCCGGACAGGATACAATGAGCAGTTCTTC,CSARTGYNEQFF
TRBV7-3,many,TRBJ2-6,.,TGTGCCAGCAGCTTAACTTCGCCCTTCTCGAGGGTCTCTGGGGCCAACGTCCTGACTTTC,CASSLTSPFSRVSGANVLTF
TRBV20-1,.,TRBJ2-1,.,TGCAGTGCTAGACCCCGGACAGCGGGGCTTAATGAGCAGTTCTTC,CSARPRTAGLNEQFF
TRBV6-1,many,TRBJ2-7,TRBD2,TGTGCCAGCAGTGGCCGGCTAGCGGGAGGTCGGGAGCAGTACTTC,CASSGRLAGGREQYF
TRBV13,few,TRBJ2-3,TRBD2,TGTGCCAGCAGACTTAGCGGGTCCGGCACAGATACGCAGTATTTT,CASRLSGSGTDTQYF
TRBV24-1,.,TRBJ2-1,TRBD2,TGTGCCACCTCGGACCGTTTAACGGGAGGTACCTACAATGAGCAGTTCTTC,CATSDRLTGGTYNEQFF
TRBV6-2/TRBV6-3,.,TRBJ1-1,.,TGTGCCAGCAGTACCCTGGACAGCCTCCCCGCTGAAGCTTTCTTT,CASSTLDSLPAEAFF
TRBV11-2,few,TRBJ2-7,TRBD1,TGTGCCAGCAGCTTAAGGCGCCCACTCCGGACAGGAACCCACGAGCAGTACTTC,CASSLRRPLRTGTHEQYF
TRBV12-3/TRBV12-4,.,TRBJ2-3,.,TGTGCCAGCAGACCACCGGGAGTAAGCACAGATACGCAGTATTTT,CASRPPGVSTDTQYF
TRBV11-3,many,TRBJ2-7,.,TGTGCCAGCAGCGTCACGGCGAGCGGTGAGCAGTACTTC,CASSVTASGEQYF
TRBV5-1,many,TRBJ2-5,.,TGCGCCAGCAGCTTGGCCGGAGAGACCCAGTACTTC,CASSLAGETQYF
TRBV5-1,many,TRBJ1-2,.,TGCGCCAGCAGCTTGGCGGGGGAGCGGGGCTACACCTTC,CASSLAGERGYTF
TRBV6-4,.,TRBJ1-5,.,TGTGCCAGCAGTCCAGGGCCCTATCAGCCCCAGCATTTT,CASSPGPYQPQHF
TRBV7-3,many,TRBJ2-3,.,TGTGCCAGCAGCCCACGACAAAACACAGATACGCAGTATTTT,CASSPRQNTDTQYF
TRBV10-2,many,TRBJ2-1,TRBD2,TGCGCCAGCAGTAGGACTAGCTCCTCTGAGCAGTTCTTC,CASSRTSSSEQFF
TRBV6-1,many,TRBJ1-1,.,TGTGCCAGCAGAGCGGGACCCTCGGTCGGGACTGAAGCTTTCTTT,CASRAGPSVGTEAFF
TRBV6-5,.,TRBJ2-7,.,TGTGCCAGCAGCCGCCGACGGGGGTCCTACGAGCAGTACTTC,CASSRRRGSYEQYF
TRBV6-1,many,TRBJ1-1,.,TGTGCCAGCAGTGAAATCGGGGTCACTGAAGCTTTCTTT,CASSEIGVTEAFF
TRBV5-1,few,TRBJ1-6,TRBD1,TGCGCCAGCAGCCCTCTGGGACAGGGGAGAGGCTATAATTCACCCCTCCACTTT,CASSPLGQGRGYNSPLHF
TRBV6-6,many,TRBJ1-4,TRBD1,TGTGCCAGCGGCCGACAGGGAGGATCGGAAAAACTGTTTTTT,CASGRQGGSEKLFF